This TCR beta chain was profiled in a study of cytomegalovirus exposure and HLA in healthy donors. Turning to the study itself: The early release's HLA-typed donors yielded roughly 85 million unique TCRs. Broader study findings: It was only CMV serostatus that was available as immune exposure information. Investigators reported some 150 TCR beta chains as tied to cytomegalovirus. The analysis excluded some indistinguishable V segments, including TRBV6-2 and TRBV6-3.

As concerns this clone: What it binds is not known.

CDR1 and CDR2 from the germline V gene are LNHDA and SQIVND (reference sequence). This CDR3 comprises 18 residues. Trimming shortened V by 6 bases and J by 4 bases, and 26 bases separated the two germline ends. PCR primers comprised 60 Vbeta and 13 Jbeta primers. Assay: immunoSEQ multiplex PCR; the TCRdb copy retains only in-frame clones and omits some. In the table there are fewer than 150,000 clones, approximately 80% of which are singletons. The sequenced material came from PBMCs. V and J are TRBV19 and TRBJ2-3; D is possibly TRBD2 (8 bases). This sequence originates from a man between 18 and 35 years old in good health and CMV-seronegative. The chain's CDR3 is CASSPTGFPGGASDTQYF. The CDR3 nucleotides read TGTGCCAGTAGCCCGACAGGGTTCCCCGGGGGGGCCTCAGATACGCAGTATTTT. Combining the CDR3 with reference TRBV19 and TRBJ2-3 gives the whole variable domain DGGITQSPKYLFRKEGQNVTLSCEQNLNHDAMYWYRQDPGQGLRLIYYSQIVNDFQKGDIAEGYSVSREKKESFPLTVTSAQKNPTAFYLCASSPTGFPGGASDTQYFGPGTRLTVL.